The rows below give T cell receptor beta chains drawn from one sample of a study of T cell clones after liver transplantation. Method: immunoSEQ multiplex PCR; TCRdb's copy keeps in-frame clones and lacks some. The data contain roughly 6,100 clones, approximately 81% of them seen just once; the ten biggest clones take up around 33%. Sample: CD8+ T cells from blood, taken before liver transplant. All receptors derive from a human donor who received a liver transplant. Both conserved end residues are part of each CDR3. A D gene is named only where the DNA matches it firmly. Clone size is given for some rows only: seen once, a few or many times, or a class if the clone is expanded.

d_gene: TRBD1
v_gene: TRBV5-6
j_gene: TRBJ1-1
abundance: few
CDR3nt: TGTGCCAGCAGCTTGGCCCTGACAGGGGACACTGAAGCTTTCTTT
CDR3aa: CASSLALTGDTEAFF

d_gene: TRBD2
v_gene: TRBV6-6
j_gene: TRBJ2-1
abundance: NA
CDR3nt: TGTGCCAGCAGTTCCCTTACTAGCGGAGACAATGAGCAGTTCTTC
CDR3aa: CASSSLTSGDNEQFF

d_gene: NA
v_gene: TRBV6-6
j_gene: TRBJ2-5
abundance: NA
CDR3nt: TGTGCCAGCAGTTACTTCCAGGGGGGGTTGGAGCAGTACTTC
CDR3aa: CASSYFQGGLEQYF

d_gene: TRBD2
v_gene: TRBV13
j_gene: TRBJ2-3
abundance: NA
CDR3nt: TGTGCCAGCAGCTTAGAATCGGCAGCGGGGGAGGGAGATACGCAGTATTTT
CDR3aa: CASSLESAAGEGDTQYF

d_gene: NA
v_gene: TRBV7-9
j_gene: TRBJ2-7
abundance: once
CDR3nt: TGTGCCAGCAGAAGCGGAAACTCCTACGAGCAGTACTTC
CDR3aa: CASRSGNSYEQYF

d_gene: TRBD1
v_gene: TRBV29-1
j_gene: TRBJ2-1
abundance: NA
CDR3nt: TGCAGCGTTGACACCTTGACAGGGAGCTCCTACAATGAGCAGTTCTTC
CDR3aa: CSVDTLTGSSYNEQFF

d_gene: NA
v_gene: TRBV27
j_gene: TRBJ2-1
abundance: NA
CDR3nt: TGTGCCAGCAGTTTATCGTCCTACAATGAGCAGTTCTTC
CDR3aa: CASSLSSYNEQFF

d_gene: NA
v_gene: TRBV19
j_gene: TRBJ1-5
abundance: NA
CDR3nt: TGTGCCAGTACGTGGGAGCGGGACCAGCCCCAGCATTTT
CDR3aa: CASTWERDQPQHF

d_gene: NA
v_gene: TRBV19
j_gene: TRBJ2-3
abundance: NA
CDR3nt: TGTGCCAGTAGTACCCTCGCATACACAGATACGCAGTATTTT
CDR3aa: CASSTLAYTDTQYF

d_gene: TRBD2
v_gene: TRBV27
j_gene: TRBJ2-7
abundance: NA
CDR3nt: TGTGCCAGCAGTTTAAGGGCGGGAGGGCCCTACGAGCAGTACTTC
CDR3aa: CASSLRAGGPYEQYF

d_gene: NA
v_gene: TRBV28
j_gene: TRBJ2-3
abundance: NA
CDR3nt: TGTGCCAGCAGTTTGGTTCAGACAGGGAGGTCAGATACGCAGTATTTT
CDR3aa: CASSLVQTGRSDTQYF

d_gene: NA
v_gene: TRBV5-1
j_gene: TRBJ2-5
abundance: NA
CDR3nt: TGCGCCAGCAGCTGGCAAGAGACCCAGTACTTC
CDR3aa: CASSWQETQYF

d_gene: NA
v_gene: TRBV29-1
j_gene: TRBJ2-5
abundance: once
CDR3nt: TGCAGCGTTGAACGGGTCGGGGTGGAGACCCAGTACTTC
CDR3aa: CSVERVGVETQYF

d_gene: NA
v_gene: TRBV18
j_gene: TRBJ2-4
abundance: once
CDR3nt: TGTGCCAGCTCACCACCGGCAGGGTCGGAAAACATTCAGTACTTC
CDR3aa: CASSPPAGSENIQYF

d_gene: NA
v_gene: TRBV27
j_gene: TRBJ2-5
abundance: NA
CDR3nt: TGTGCCAGCAGTTTAATAGGGACCGGAGACCAGTACTTC
CDR3aa: CASSLIGTGDQYF

d_gene: TRBD1
v_gene: TRBV2
j_gene: TRBJ1-2
abundance: NA
CDR3nt: TGTGCCAGCAGTGACGGACAGGGCGGCTCCTATTTTGACTATGGCTACACCTTC
CDR3aa: CASSDGQGGSYFDYGYTF

d_gene: NA
v_gene: TRBV4-3
j_gene: TRBJ2-1
abundance: NA
CDR3nt: TGCGCCAGCAGTCGGGGGCCGGACAATGAGCAGTTCTTC
CDR3aa: CASSRGPDNEQFF

d_gene: NA
v_gene: TRBV28
j_gene: TRBJ2-5
abundance: NA
CDR3nt: TGTGCCAGCAGCCCTACAGGCGGCAGGGAGACCCAGTACTTC
CDR3aa: CASSPTGGRETQYF

d_gene: NA
v_gene: TRBV12-5
j_gene: TRBJ2-3
abundance: NA
CDR3nt: TGTGCTAGTGGTTCCTTAGCTGATACGCAGTATTTT
CDR3aa: CASGSLADTQYF

d_gene: TRBD2
v_gene: TRBV11-2
j_gene: TRBJ2-5
abundance: NA
CDR3nt: TGTGCCAGCAGCTTTTTCGCGGGAGGTGGGGAGACCCAGTACTTC
CDR3aa: CASSFFAGGGETQYF

d_gene: TRBD2
v_gene: TRBV7-9
j_gene: TRBJ2-1
abundance: NA
CDR3nt: TGTGCCAGCAGCGGGGCTAGCGGGGGCAATGAGCAGTTCTTC
CDR3aa: CASSGASGGNEQFF

d_gene: NA
v_gene: TRBV6-6
j_gene: TRBJ2-5
abundance: few
CDR3nt: TGTGCCAGCAGTTTAGGGGAGACCCAGTACTTC
CDR3aa: CASSLGETQYF

d_gene: TRBD2
v_gene: TRBV7-8
j_gene: TRBJ2-1
abundance: medium-sized
CDR3nt: TGTGCCAGCAGCTTGGAACAAGTAGCGGGAGGGCAGGACAATGAGCAGTTCTTC
CDR3aa: CASSLEQVAGGQDNEQFF

d_gene: NA
v_gene: TRBV6-5
j_gene: TRBJ1-5
abundance: NA
CDR3nt: TGTGCCAGCAGTTACTCGAAGGCAGGGAGCCAGCCCCAGCATTTT
CDR3aa: CASSYSKAGSQPQHF

d_gene: TRBD2
v_gene: TRBV7-3
j_gene: TRBJ2-1
abundance: NA
CDR3nt: TGTGCCAGCAGCATTAGCGGGAGGACCAACAATGAGCAGTTCTTC
CDR3aa: CASSISGRTNNEQFF

d_gene: NA
v_gene: TRBV6-6
j_gene: TRBJ2-2
abundance: once
CDR3nt: TGTGCCAGCAGTCTGGACAGTCAAAACACCGGGGAGCTGTTTTTT
CDR3aa: CASSLDSQNTGELFF

d_gene: NA
v_gene: TRBV4-1
j_gene: TRBJ2-3
abundance: NA
CDR3nt: TGCGCCAGCAGCCAAGATGGGGAGGTCATGGGCACAGATACGCAGTATTTT
CDR3aa: CASSQDGEVMGTDTQYF

d_gene: NA
v_gene: TRBV7-9
j_gene: TRBJ1-5
abundance: NA
CDR3nt: TGTGCCAGCAGCTCTGGGCCAAATCAGCCCCAGCATTTT
CDR3aa: CASSSGPNQPQHF

d_gene: NA
v_gene: TRBV21-1
j_gene: TRBJ2-3
abundance: NA
CDR3nt: TGTGCCAGCAGCAAATCTGACAGGGGAGACCTACGGACAGATACGCAGTATTTT
CDR3aa: CASSKSDRGDLRTDTQYF

d_gene: NA
v_gene: TRBV11-2
j_gene: TRBJ2-3
abundance: NA
CDR3nt: TGTGCCAGCAGCTTGGACGCCAGGGGAGCGGATACGCAGTATTTT
CDR3aa: CASSLDARGADTQYF

d_gene: NA
v_gene: TRBV19
j_gene: TRBJ2-3
abundance: NA
CDR3nt: TGTGCCAGTCACAGCCGCACCTTCTCTAGCACAGATACGCAGTATTTT
CDR3aa: CASHSRTFSSTDTQYF

d_gene: TRBD2
v_gene: TRBV13
j_gene: TRBJ2-1
abundance: NA
CDR3nt: TGTGCCAGCAGCTCAGATGGGACTAGCGGGGTGGGGCAGTTCTTC
CDR3aa: CASSSDGTSGVGQFF

d_gene: NA
v_gene: TRBV27
j_gene: TRBJ1-2
abundance: few
CDR3nt: TGTGCCAGCAGTCTCCGACGGAACTATGGCTACACCTTC
CDR3aa: CASSLRRNYGYTF

d_gene: NA
v_gene: TRBV4-2
j_gene: TRBJ2-7
abundance: NA
CDR3nt: TGTGCCAGCAGCCAAGATCCAGCCCTTAGCGAGTCGCCCTACGAGCAGTACTTC
CDR3aa: CASSQDPALSESPYEQYF

d_gene: NA
v_gene: TRBV27
j_gene: TRBJ1-5
abundance: once
CDR3nt: TGTGCCAGCAGTACAGGGACTGGCTGGAATCAGCCCCAGCATTTT
CDR3aa: CASSTGTGWNQPQHF

d_gene: TRBD1
v_gene: TRBV5-1
j_gene: TRBJ2-3
abundance: NA
CDR3nt: TGCGCCAGCAGCTTGGAAGGGGGCCATGCAGATACGCAGTATTTT
CDR3aa: CASSLEGGHADTQYF